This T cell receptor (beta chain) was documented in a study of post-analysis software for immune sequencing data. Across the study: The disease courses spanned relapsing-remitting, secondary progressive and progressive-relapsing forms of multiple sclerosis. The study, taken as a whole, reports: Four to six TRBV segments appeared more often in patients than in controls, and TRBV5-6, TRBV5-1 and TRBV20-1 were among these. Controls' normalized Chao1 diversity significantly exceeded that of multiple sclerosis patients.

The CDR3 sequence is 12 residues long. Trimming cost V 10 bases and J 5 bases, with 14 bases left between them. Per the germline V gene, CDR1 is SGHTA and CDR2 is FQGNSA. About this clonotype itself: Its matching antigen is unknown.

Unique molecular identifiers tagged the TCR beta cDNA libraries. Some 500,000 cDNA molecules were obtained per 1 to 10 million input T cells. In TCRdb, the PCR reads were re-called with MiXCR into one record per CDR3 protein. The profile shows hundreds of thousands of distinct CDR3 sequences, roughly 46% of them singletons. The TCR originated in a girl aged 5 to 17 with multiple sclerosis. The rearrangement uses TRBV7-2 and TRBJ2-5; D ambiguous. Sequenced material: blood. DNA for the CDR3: TGTGCCACCCGGTGGTTTGCGGAGACCCAGTACTTC. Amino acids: CATRWFAETQYF.